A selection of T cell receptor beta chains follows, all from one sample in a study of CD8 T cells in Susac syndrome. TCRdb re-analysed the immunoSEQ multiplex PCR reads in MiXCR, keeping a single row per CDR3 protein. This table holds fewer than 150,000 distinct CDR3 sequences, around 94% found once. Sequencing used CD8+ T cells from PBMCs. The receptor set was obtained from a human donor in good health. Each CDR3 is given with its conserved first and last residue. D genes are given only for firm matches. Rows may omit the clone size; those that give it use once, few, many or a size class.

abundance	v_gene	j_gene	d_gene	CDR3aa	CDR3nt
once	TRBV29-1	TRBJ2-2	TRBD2	CSARLAGGSGELFF	TGCAGCGCTCGACTAGCGGGAGGTTCCGGGGAGCTGTTTTTT
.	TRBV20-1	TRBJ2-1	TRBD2	CSANPSGSPLTYNEQFF	TGCAGTGCTAACCCTAGCGGGAGCCCTTTAACCTACAATGAGCAGTTCTTC
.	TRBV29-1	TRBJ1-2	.	CSVQGVPYGYTF	TGCAGCGTTCAGGGTGTGCCCTATGGCTACACCTTC
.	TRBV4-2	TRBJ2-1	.	CASSQVLVVNEQFF	TGTGCCAGCAGCCAAGTTCTAGTCGTCAATGAGCAGTTCTTC
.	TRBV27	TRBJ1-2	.	CASSLSGTYGYTF	TGTGCCAGCAGTTTATCAGGGACGTATGGCTACACCTTC
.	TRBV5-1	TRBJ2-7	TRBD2	CASSLLGLASYEQYF	TGCGCCAGCAGCTTGTTGGGACTAGCGTCTTACGAGCAGTACTTC
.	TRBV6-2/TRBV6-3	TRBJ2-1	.	CASSHAPYVCF	TGTGCCAGCAGCCACGCGCCCTACGTTTGCTTC
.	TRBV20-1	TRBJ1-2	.	CSARGTGNLWGYTF	TGCAGTGCTAGAGGGACCGGGAACCTGTGGGGCTACACCTTC
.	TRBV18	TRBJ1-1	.	CASSPLDRNTEAFF	TGTGCCAGCTCACCCCTCGACAGGAACACTGAAGCTTTCTTT
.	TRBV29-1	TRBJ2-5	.	CSVWTVQETQYF	TGCAGCGTCTGGACAGTCCAAGAGACCCAGTACTTC
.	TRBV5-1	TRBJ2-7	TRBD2	CASSLGLVAGASYEQYF	TGCGCCAGCAGCTTGGGGTTGGTGGCGGGAGCCTCCTACGAGCAGTACTTC
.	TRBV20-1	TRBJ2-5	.	CSAREGLETQYF	TGCAGTGCTAGAGAAGGCTTGGAGACCCAGTACTTC
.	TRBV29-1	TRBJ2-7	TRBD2	CSVEDTTASGSYEQYF	TGCAGCGTTGAAGATACTACGGCTAGCGGGAGCTACGAGCAGTACTTC
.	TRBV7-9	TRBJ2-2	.	CASSSSILSGANTGELFF	TGTGCCAGCAGCTCATCAATCCTTAGCGGAGCGAACACCGGGGAGCTGTTTTTT
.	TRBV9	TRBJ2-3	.	CASSAIELTDTQYF	TGTGCCAGCAGCGCCATTGAGCTTACAGATACGCAGTATTTT
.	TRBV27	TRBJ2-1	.	CASSPGTFYNEQFF	TGTGCCAGCAGTCCCGGGACTTTCTACAATGAGCAGTTCTTC
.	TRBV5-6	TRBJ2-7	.	CASNRRGHYEQYF	TGTGCCAGCAACAGACGGGGGCACTACGAGCAGTACTTC
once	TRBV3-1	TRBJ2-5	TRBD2	CASSQAGGRETQYF	TGTGCCAGCAGCCAAGCGGGAGGGCGAGAGACCCAGTACTTC
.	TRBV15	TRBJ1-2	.	CATSREYGYTF	TGTGCCACCAGCAGAGAGTATGGCTACACCTTC
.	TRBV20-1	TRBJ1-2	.	CSAKGPRVYGYTF	TGCAGTGCTAAGGGACCGCGCGTCTATGGCTACACCTTC
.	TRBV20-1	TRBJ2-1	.	CSARGGAYNEQFF	TGCAGTGCTAGAGGCGGGGCCTACAATGAGCAGTTCTTC
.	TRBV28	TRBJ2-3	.	CASIKAGNEPTQYF	TGTGCCAGCATTAAGGCGGGAAACGAGCCTACGCAGTATTTT
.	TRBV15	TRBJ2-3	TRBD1	CATSRGQVPSTDTQYF	TGTGCCACCAGCAGGGGACAGGTACCTAGCACAGATACGCAGTATTTT
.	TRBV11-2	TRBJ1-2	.	CASSSGGFDGYTF	TGTGCCAGCAGCTCCGGAGGGTTCGATGGCTACACCTTC
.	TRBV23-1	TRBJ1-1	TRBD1	CASSRRLPGQGDTEAFF	TGCGCCAGCAGCCGCAGACTGCCGGGACAGGGTGATACTGAAGCTTTCTTT
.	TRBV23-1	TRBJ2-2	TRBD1	CGSRGRPTGELFF	TGCGGGTCCAGGGGGCGCCCCACCGGGGAGCTGTTTTTT
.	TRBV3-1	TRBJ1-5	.	CASSQRIDYQPQHF	TGTGCCAGCAGCCAACGGATCGATTATCAGCCCCAGCATTTT
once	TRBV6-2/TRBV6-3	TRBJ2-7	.	CASSYHPEQVHEQYF	TGTGCCAGCAGTTACCATCCGGAACAGGTCCACGAGCAGTACTTC
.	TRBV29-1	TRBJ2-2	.	CSVDRENTGELFF	TGCAGCGTTGACCGGGAGAACACCGGGGAGCTGTTTTTT
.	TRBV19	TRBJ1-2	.	CASLTGTGGYTF	TGTGCCAGTCTCACAGGGACTGGCGGCTACACCTTC
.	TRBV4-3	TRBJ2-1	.	CASSQGKGVDEQFF	TGCGCCAGCAGCCAGGGGAAGGGTGTCGATGAGCAGTTCTTC
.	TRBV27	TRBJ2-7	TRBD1	CASSTGTGVYEQYF	TGTGCCAGCAGTACCGGGACAGGGGTTTACGAGCAGTACTTC
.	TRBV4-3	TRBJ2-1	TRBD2	CASSPGTSDNEQFF	TGCGCCAGCAGCCCTGGGACTAGCGACAATGAGCAGTTCTTC
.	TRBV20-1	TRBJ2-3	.	CSASGWGDTQYF	TGCAGTGCTAGTGGTTGGGGTGATACGCAGTATTTT
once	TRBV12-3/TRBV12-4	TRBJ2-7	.	CASSLGGIAYEQYF	TGTGCCAGCAGCCTAGGGGGAATCGCCTACGAGCAGTACTTC
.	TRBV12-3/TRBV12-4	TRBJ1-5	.	CASSFGAQPQHF	TGTGCCAGCAGTTTCGGGGCGCAGCCCCAGCATTTT
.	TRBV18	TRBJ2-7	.	CASSPDGPAYEQYF	TGTGCCAGCTCACCTGACGGACCTGCCTACGAGCAGTACTTC
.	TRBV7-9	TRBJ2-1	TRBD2	CASSPREEPYNEQFF	TGTGCCAGCAGTCCCCGGGAGGAGCCCTACAATGAGCAGTTCTTC
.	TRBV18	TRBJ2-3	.	CASSPRASAYSTDTQYF	TGTGCCAGCTCACCAAGGGCCAGCGCCTATAGCACAGATACGCAGTATTTT
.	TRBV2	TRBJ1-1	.	CASSVEVLDEAFF	TGTGCCAGCAGTGTTGAGGTCCTGGATGAAGCTTTCTTT
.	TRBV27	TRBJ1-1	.	CASSSRLNTEAFF	TGTGCCAGCAGTTCGAGGTTGAACACTGAAGCTTTCTTT
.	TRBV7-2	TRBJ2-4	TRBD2	CASSLGLAGVAKNIQYF	TGTGCCAGCAGCTTAGGACTAGCGGGGGTAGCCAAAAACATTCAGTACTTC
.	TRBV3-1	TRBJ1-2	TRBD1	CASRTGGYGYTF	TGTGCCAGCAGGACAGGGGGCTATGGCTACACCTTC
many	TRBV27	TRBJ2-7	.	CASGWSLLSEQYF	TGTGCCAGCGGCTGGAGTCTCCTATCCGAGCAGTACTTC